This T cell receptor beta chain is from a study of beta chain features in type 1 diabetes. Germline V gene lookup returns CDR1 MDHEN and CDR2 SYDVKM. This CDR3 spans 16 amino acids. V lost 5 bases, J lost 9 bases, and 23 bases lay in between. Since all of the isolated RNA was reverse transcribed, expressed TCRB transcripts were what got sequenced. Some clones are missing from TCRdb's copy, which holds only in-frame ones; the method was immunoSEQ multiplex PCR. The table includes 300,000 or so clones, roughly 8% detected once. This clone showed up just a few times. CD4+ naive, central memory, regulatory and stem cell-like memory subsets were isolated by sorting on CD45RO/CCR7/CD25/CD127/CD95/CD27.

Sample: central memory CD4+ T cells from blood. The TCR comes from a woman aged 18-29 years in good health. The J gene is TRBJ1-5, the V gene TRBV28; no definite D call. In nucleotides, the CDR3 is TGTGCCAGCAGTCTAGCCTCAGCGAGCAACACAAGGCCCCAGCATTTT. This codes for CASSLASASNTRPQHF.